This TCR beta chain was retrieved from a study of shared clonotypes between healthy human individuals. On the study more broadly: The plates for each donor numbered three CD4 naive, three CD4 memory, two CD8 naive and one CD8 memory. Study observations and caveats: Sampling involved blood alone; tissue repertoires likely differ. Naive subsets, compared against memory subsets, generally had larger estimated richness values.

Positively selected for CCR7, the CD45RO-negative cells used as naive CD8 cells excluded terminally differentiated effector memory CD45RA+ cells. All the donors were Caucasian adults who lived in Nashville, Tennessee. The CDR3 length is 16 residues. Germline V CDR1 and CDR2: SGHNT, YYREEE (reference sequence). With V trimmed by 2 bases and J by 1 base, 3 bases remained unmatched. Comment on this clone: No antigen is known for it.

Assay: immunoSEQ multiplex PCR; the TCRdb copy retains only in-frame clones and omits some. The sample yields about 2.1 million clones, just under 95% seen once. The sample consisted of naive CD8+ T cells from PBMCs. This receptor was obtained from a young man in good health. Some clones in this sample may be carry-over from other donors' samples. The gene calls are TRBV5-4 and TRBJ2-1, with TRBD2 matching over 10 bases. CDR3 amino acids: CASSFSAGGSYNEQFF. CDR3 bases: TGTGCCAGCAGCTTTTCAGCGGGAGGGTCCTACAATGAGCAGTTCTTC.